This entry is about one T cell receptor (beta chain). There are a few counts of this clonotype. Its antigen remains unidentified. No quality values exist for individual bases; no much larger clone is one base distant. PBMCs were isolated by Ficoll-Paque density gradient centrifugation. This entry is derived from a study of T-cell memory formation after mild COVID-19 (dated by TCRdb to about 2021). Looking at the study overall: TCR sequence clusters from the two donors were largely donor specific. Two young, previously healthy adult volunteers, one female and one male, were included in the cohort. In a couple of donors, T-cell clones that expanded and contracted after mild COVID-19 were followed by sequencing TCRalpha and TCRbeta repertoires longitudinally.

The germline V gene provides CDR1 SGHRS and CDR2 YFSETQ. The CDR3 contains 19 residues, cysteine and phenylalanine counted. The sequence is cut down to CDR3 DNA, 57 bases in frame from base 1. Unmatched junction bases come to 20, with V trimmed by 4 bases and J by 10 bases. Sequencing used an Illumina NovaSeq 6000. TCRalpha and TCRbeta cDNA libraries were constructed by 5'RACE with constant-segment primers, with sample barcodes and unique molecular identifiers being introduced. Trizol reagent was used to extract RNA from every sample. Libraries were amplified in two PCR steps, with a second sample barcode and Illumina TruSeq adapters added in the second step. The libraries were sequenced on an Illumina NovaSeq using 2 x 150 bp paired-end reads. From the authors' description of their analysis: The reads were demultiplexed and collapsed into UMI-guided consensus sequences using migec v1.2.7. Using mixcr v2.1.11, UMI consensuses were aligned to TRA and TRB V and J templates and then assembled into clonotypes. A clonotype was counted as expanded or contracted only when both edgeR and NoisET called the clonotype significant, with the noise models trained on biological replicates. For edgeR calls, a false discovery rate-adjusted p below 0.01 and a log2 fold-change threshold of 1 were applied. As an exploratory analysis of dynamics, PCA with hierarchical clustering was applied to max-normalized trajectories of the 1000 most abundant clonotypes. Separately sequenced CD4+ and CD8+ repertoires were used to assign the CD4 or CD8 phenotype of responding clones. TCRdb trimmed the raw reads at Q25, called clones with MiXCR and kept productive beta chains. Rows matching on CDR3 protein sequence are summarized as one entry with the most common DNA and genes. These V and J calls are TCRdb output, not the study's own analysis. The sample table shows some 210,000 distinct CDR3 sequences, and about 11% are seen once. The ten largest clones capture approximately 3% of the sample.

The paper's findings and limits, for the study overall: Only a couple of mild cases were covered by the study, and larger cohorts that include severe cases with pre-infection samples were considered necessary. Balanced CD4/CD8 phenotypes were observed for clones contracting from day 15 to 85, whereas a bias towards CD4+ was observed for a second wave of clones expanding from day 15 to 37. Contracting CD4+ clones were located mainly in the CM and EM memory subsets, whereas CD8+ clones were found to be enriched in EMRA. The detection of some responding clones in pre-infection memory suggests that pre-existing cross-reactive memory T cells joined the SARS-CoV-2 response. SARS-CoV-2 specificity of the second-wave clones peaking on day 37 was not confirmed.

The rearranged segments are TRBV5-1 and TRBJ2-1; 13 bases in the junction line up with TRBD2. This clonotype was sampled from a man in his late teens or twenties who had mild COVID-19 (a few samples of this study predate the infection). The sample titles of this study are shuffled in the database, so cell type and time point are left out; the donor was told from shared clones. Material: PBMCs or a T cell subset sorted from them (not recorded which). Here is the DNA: TGCGCCAGCAGCACGGCCGGGACTAGCGGGGCACGGGCTGGGGGCGAGCAGTTCTTC. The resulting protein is CASSTAGTSGARAGGEQFF.